This T cell receptor (beta chain) was obtained from a study of shared clonotypes between healthy human individuals. Study details: Each donor had three CD4 naive, three CD4 memory, two CD8 naive and one CD8 memory plate.

It was CD45RO-negative cells, positively selected for CCR7, that made up naive CD8 cells, with terminally differentiated effector memory CD45RA+ cells excluded. When replicate PCRs were run on sorted subsets, they used roughly 0.2 ug DNA, roughly 30,000 T cell genomes. Some clones are missing from TCRdb's copy, which holds only in-frame ones; the method was immunoSEQ multiplex PCR. The top ten clones hold more than 1.5% of a sample with around 2.1 million clones, just over 90% of them seen once. As to this clone: What it recognizes is unknown. No DNA is shown, since the ends of the CDR3 on it are uncertain; the CDR3 is the one TCRdb lists.

Study observations and caveats: It was the non-shared clonotypes that had lower generation probabilities than clonotypes shared by all four donors. In general, naive subsets displayed greater estimated richness than memory subsets did.

The CDR3 is 13 amino acids long, termini counted. The germline CDR1 and CDR2 sequences are MNHEY and SVGAGI. The sequenced sample consisted of naive CD8+ T cells from PBMCs. The chain employs TRBV6-5 and TRBJ2-2; the table's D call TRBD2 went unverified against the DNA. This clonotype originated in a man in his late teens or twenties in good health. Some clones in this sample may be carry-over from other donors' samples. The CDR3 reads CASSSSNTGELFF.